Listed below are T cell receptor beta chains from one sample, sequenced in a study of PD-1 blockade in classical Hodgkin lymphoma. Profiling relied on immunoSEQ multiplex PCR, and the TCRdb table lists in-frame clones only, not all of them. The sample yields about 92,000 clones, about 83% seen once. The sample here was peripheral blood mononuclear cells (PBMCs), taken before the fourth cycle of nivolumab. Receptor source: a human donor with classical Hodgkin lymphoma. The CDR3 runs from the conserved cysteine through the conserved F or W. The D gene is left open where the match is weak. Part of the rows lack a size; the others show once, few, many or a class for expanded clones.

J: TRBJ1-3; D: -; V: TRBV5-6; size: once; CDR3: CASSLGADLSGNTIYF; DNA: TGTGCCAGCAGCTTGGGGGCGGACCTCTCTGGAAACACCATATATTTT
J: TRBJ1-1; D: -; V: TRBV27; size: -; CDR3: CASSSYGSEGTEAFF; DNA: TGTGCCAGCAGTTCCTACGGGTCAGAGGGCACTGAAGCTTTCTTT
J: TRBJ2-1; D: TRBD2; V: TRBV28; size: -; CDR3: CASSTVGGRTYNEQFF; DNA: TGTGCCAGCAGCACGGTGGGCGGGAGAACCTACAATGAGCAGTTCTTC
J: TRBJ1-2; D: -; V: TRBV7-9; size: -; CDR3: CASSLASPGKRGYTF; DNA: TGTGCCAGCAGCTTAGCCTCTCCAGGAAAGAGGGGCTACACCTTC
J: TRBJ2-3; D: -; V: TRBV28; size: -; CDR3: CASSRPGTDTQYF; DNA: TGTGCCAGCAGTCGCCCGGGGACAGATACGCAGTATTTT
J: TRBJ1-2; D: TRBD1; V: TRBV2; size: -; CDR3: CASSAGQGAFYGYTF; DNA: TGTGCCAGCAGTGCAGGACAGGGGGCCTTCTATGGCTACACCTTC
J: TRBJ2-7; D: -; V: TRBV30; size: -; CDR3: CAWRTRVSSYEQYF; DNA: TGTGCCTGGAGGACCAGGGTTAGCTCCTACGAGCAGTACTTC
J: TRBJ1-5; D: -; V: TRBV29-1; size: -; CDR3: CSVEGGPGQPQHF; DNA: TGCAGCGTTGAAGGGGGTCCGGGTCAGCCCCAGCATTTT
J: TRBJ1-1; D: TRBD1; V: TRBV5-1; size: -; CDR3: CASSLFRTGLMNTEAFF; DNA: TGCGCCAGCAGCTTGTTTCGGACAGGGCTAATGAACACTGAAGCTTTCTTT
J: TRBJ1-1; D: -; V: TRBV6-5; size: -; CDR3: CASSYLGFPAFF; DNA: TGTGCCAGCAGTTACCTGGGTTTCCCCGCTTTCTTT
J: TRBJ2-3; D: -; V: TRBV10-3; size: -; CDR3: CAIGTPMVTDTQYF; DNA: TGTGCCATCGGGACTCCCATGGTCACAGATACGCAGTATTTT
J: TRBJ1-6; D: -; V: TRBV10-3; size: -; CDR3: CAITANGIENSPLHF; DNA: TGTGCCATCACCGCGAATGGGATTGAGAATTCACCCCTCCACTTT
J: TRBJ2-1; D: -; V: TRBV27; size: once; CDR3: CASSLGPGVPSSYNEQFF; DNA: TGTGCCAGCAGTTTGGGACCAGGAGTCCCTAGCTCCTACAATGAGCAGTTCTTC
J: TRBJ2-5; D: TRBD1; V: TRBV5-1; size: -; CDR3: CASSLAGTGVETQYF; DNA: TGCGCCAGCAGCTTGGCCGGGACAGGGGTCGAGACCCAGTACTTC
J: TRBJ2-5; D: -; V: TRBV18; size: -; CDR3: CASSPPSVSQETQYF; DNA: TGTGCCAGCTCACCACCTTCGGTTTCCCAAGAGACCCAGTACTTC
J: TRBJ2-2; D: TRBD1; V: TRBV6-6; size: -; CDR3: CASSSQGRTGELFF; DNA: TGTGCCAGCAGCTCACAGGGGCGCACCGGGGAGCTGTTTTTT
J: TRBJ1-2; D: TRBD1; V: TRBV28; size: -; CDR3: CASRGTGTGYTF; DNA: TGTGCCAGCAGGGGGACAGGGACCGGCTACACCTTC
J: TRBJ2-2; D: -; V: TRBV5-1; size: -; CDR3: CASRTSPNTGELFF; DNA: TGCGCCAGCAGAACTAGCCCTAACACCGGGGAGCTGTTTTTT
J: TRBJ2-7; D: TRBD2; V: TRBV30; size: -; CDR3: CAWSTSAGGYEQYF; DNA: TGTGCCTGGAGTACCAGCGCGGGAGGCTACGAGCAGTACTTC
J: TRBJ1-4; D: -; V: TRBV19; size: -; CDR3: CASSNRGQINEKLFF; DNA: TGTGCCAGTAGTAATAGGGGACAAATTAATGAAAAACTGTTTTTT
J: TRBJ2-3; D: -; V: TRBV5-8; size: -; CDR3: CASSLTFTDTQYF; DNA: TGTGCCAGCAGCTTGACGTTTACAGATACGCAGTATTTT
J: TRBJ1-5; D: -; V: TRBV6-1; size: few; CDR3: CASTHNRGINQPQHF; DNA: TGTGCCAGCACCCACAATCGAGGAATTAATCAGCCCCAGCATTTT
J: TRBJ1-1; D: -; V: TRBV10-3; size: -; CDR3: CAISENRVNTEAFF; DNA: TGTGCCATCAGTGAGAACAGGGTGAACACTGAAGCTTTCTTT
J: TRBJ2-5; D: TRBD1; V: TRBV5-1; size: -; CDR3: CASSFQGDQETQYF; DNA: TGCGCCAGCAGCTTCCAGGGGGACCAAGAGACCCAGTACTTC
J: TRBJ2-7; D: -; V: TRBV27; size: few; CDR3: CASSLWGSAHEQYF; DNA: TGTGCCAGCAGTTTATGGGGGTCCGCTCACGAGCAGTACTTC
J: TRBJ2-5; D: TRBD1; V: TRBV7-6; size: -; CDR3: CASSSSDRGHQETQYF; DNA: TGTGCCAGCAGCTCATCCGACAGGGGGCATCAAGAGACCCAGTACTTC
J: TRBJ1-5; D: -; V: TRBV11-2; size: -; CDR3: CASSLAPNNQPQHF; DNA: TGTGCCAGCAGCTTAGCGCCAAACAATCAGCCCCAGCATTTT
J: TRBJ2-2; D: -; V: TRBV6-6; size: -; CDR3: CASGPSFGGELFF; DNA: TGTGCCAGCGGGCCTTCCTTTGGCGGGGAGCTGTTTTTT
J: TRBJ2-1; D: TRBD2; V: TRBV7-8; size: -; CDR3: CASSSSPAGEYEQFF; DNA: TGTGCCAGCAGCTCCAGCCCAGCGGGAGAGTATGAGCAGTTCTTC
J: TRBJ2-2; D: -; V: TRBV7-8; size: -; CDR3: CASSLYGTNTGELFF; DNA: TGTGCCAGCAGCTTATACGGAACGAACACCGGGGAGCTGTTTTTT
J: TRBJ2-3; D: -; V: TRBV30; size: -; CDR3: CAWSPGLSSTDTQYF; DNA: TGTGCCTGGAGTCCCGGACTATCTAGCACAGATACGCAGTATTTT
J: TRBJ2-7; D: TRBD2; V: TRBV9; size: -; CDR3: CASSVSTSGGQYF; DNA: TGTGCCAGCAGCGTATCCACTAGCGGAGGGCAGTACTTC
J: TRBJ2-1; D: TRBD2; V: TRBV9; size: -; CDR3: CASSVELGTTSEQFF; DNA: TGTGCCAGCAGCGTAGAACTTGGGACTACCAGTGAGCAGTTCTTC
J: TRBJ2-7; D: -; V: TRBV5-1; size: -; CDR3: CASSLDLSPYEQYF; DNA: TGCGCCAGCAGCTTGGACTTGAGCCCCTACGAGCAGTACTTC
J: TRBJ2-7; D: -; V: TRBV27; size: -; CDR3: CASNLDGPSYEQYF; DNA: TGTGCCAGCAACCTAGACGGACCCTCGTACGAGCAGTACTTC
J: TRBJ2-2; D: -; V: TRBV7-7; size: -; CDR3: CASSLGNTNTGELFF; DNA: TGTGCCAGCAGCTTGGGGAACACTAACACCGGGGAGCTGTTTTTT
J: TRBJ2-7; D: TRBD2; V: TRBV4-1; size: -; CDR3: CASSQDPVGGGGGYEQYF; DNA: TGCGCCAGCAGCCAAGATCCTGTCGGTGGCGGGGGAGGTTACGAGCAGTACTTC
J: TRBJ2-3; D: TRBD2; V: TRBV4-2; size: once; CDR3: CASSQDPTPTSGRVDTQYF; DNA: TGTGCCAGCAGCCAAGACCCCACCCCCACTAGCGGGAGGGTAGATACGCAGTATTTT
J: TRBJ1-3; D: -; V: TRBV9; size: medium-sized; CDR3: CASSAGSGNTIYF; DNA: TGTGCCAGCAGCGCTGGCTCTGGAAACACCATATATTTT
J: TRBJ2-1; D: -; V: TRBV4-2; size: -; CDR3: CASSQDGAESSYNEQFF; DNA: TGTGCCAGCAGCCAGGACGGGGCGGAGAGCTCCTACAATGAGCAGTTCTTC
J: TRBJ1-4; D: -; V: TRBV5-1; size: -; CDR3: CASSLTGPREKLFF; DNA: TGCGCCAGCAGCTTGACAGGGCCGCGGGAAAAACTGTTTTTT
J: TRBJ2-1; D: -; V: TRBV18; size: -; CDR3: CASSPRGGGYNEQFF; DNA: TGTGCCAGCTCACCAAGAGGGGGGGGTTACAATGAGCAGTTCTTC
J: TRBJ2-3; D: -; V: TRBV7-9; size: -; CDR3: CASNLDTQYF; DNA: TGTGCCAGCAATCTGGATACGCAGTATTTT
J: TRBJ1-3; D: -; V: TRBV11-2; size: -; CDR3: CASSNTGNTIYF; DNA: TGTGCCAGCAGCAATACAGGAAACACCATATATTTT
J: TRBJ2-1; D: TRBD1; V: TRBV6-4; size: medium-sized; CDR3: CASSDSTGANEQFF; DNA: TGTGCCAGCAGTGACTCGACAGGGGCCAATGAGCAGTTCTTC
J: TRBJ1-5; D: -; V: TRBV6-1; size: few; CDR3: CASHGQGKHQPQHF; DNA: TGTGCCAGCCATGGGCAAGGGAAGCATCAGCCCCAGCATTTT